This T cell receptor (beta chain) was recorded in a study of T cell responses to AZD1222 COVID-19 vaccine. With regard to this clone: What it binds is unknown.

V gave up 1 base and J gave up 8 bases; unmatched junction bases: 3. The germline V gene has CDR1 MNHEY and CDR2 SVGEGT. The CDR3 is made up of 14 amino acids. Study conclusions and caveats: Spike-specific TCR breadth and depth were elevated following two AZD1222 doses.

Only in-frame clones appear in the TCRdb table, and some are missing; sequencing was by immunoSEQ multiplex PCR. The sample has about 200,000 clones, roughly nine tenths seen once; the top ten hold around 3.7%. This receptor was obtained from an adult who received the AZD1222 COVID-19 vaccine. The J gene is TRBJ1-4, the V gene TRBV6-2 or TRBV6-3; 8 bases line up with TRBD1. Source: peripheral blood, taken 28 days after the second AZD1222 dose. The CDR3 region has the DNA TGTGCCAGCAGTTACTTCCGGACAGGGGAAAAACTGTTTTTT. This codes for CASSYFRTGEKLFF.